This is a list of T cell receptor beta chains from one sample in a study of cytomegalovirus exposure and HLA in healthy donors. Clones were sequenced by immunoSEQ multiplex PCR, and TCRdb holds only the in-frame ones, with some missing. The repertoire holds 150,000 or so clones, with roughly 65% as singletons. Material for sequencing was PBMCs. These receptors were taken from a man aged 18-30 years in good health and CMV-seropositive. Both conserved end residues are part of each CDR3. The D gene is left open where the match is weak. Expanded clones get a size class; other rows say once, few or many, or leave the size out.

J gene,D gene,clone size,V gene,CDR3 DNA,CDR3 protein
TRBJ2-1,.,.,TRBV21-1,TGTGCCAGCAGGGGAGAAATTGAGCAGTTCTTC,CASRGEIEQFF
TRBJ1-1,.,once,TRBV6-5,TGTGCCAGCAGTTCTGACAAGAACACTGAAGCTTTCTTT,CASSSDKNTEAFF
TRBJ2-5,TRBD2,few,TRBV4-2,TGTGCCAGCAGCCAAGAGGGGACTAGCGGGGGGTTGTATGAGACCCAGTACTTC,CASSQEGTSGGLYETQYF
TRBJ1-3,.,.,TRBV5-1,TGCGCCAGCAGCGACCTTACGGCAGGGGCTGGAAACACCATATATTTT,CASSDLTAGAGNTIYF
TRBJ1-5,TRBD1,.,TRBV28,TGTGCCAGCAGAACGACAGGGATTGGCAATCAGCCCCAGCATTTT,CASRTTGIGNQPQHF
TRBJ2-2,TRBD2,.,TRBV7-2,TGTGCCAGCAGGGGGGGGGAGGTTTCCGGGGAGCTGTTTTTT,CASRGGEVSGELFF
TRBJ2-2,TRBD2,.,TRBV7-9,TGTGCCAGCAGCGATAGCGGGGGGGCCGTCACCGGGGAGCTGTTTTTT,CASSDSGGAVTGELFF
TRBJ2-3,.,.,TRBV2,TGTGCCAGCAGTGGGGGCAGGGCCACAGATACGCAGTATTTT,CASSGGRATDTQYF
TRBJ2-5,TRBD2,.,TRBV7-8,TGTGCCAGCAGCCGGACCCTACTAGCGGGAGGGGCAGAGACCCAGTACTTC,CASSRTLLAGGAETQYF
TRBJ1-6,TRBD1,.,TRBV9,TGTGCCAGCAGCGCCGGACAGGGGAGGAGTTCACCCCTCCACTTT,CASSAGQGRSSPLHF
TRBJ1-1,.,.,TRBV28,TGTGCCAGCCTCCTTTATGGAGACACTGAAGCTTTCTTT,CASLLYGDTEAFF
TRBJ1-5,.,.,TRBV30,TGTGCCTGGAGTCGGGGAGGGGGCAATCAGCCCCAGCATTTT,CAWSRGGGNQPQHF
TRBJ1-5,.,.,TRBV6-4,TGTGCCAGCAGCCCCAAGGGGGAGGGCGGTTGTCAGCCCCAGCATTTT,CASSPKGEGGCQPQHF
TRBJ2-5,TRBD2,few,TRBV5-4,TGTGCCAGCAGCGCGGGACTAGCGCCACAAGAGACCCAGTACTTC,CASSAGLAPQETQYF
TRBJ2-1,TRBD2,few,TRBV4-2,TGTGCCAGCAGCAAGCGAACTAGCGGGGGTTCAAATGAGCAGTTCTTC,CASSKRTSGGSNEQFF
TRBJ1-3,TRBD1,.,TRBV5-6,TGTGCCAGCAGCTGGGGACAGGGGACTGGAAACACCATATATTTT,CASSWGQGTGNTIYF
TRBJ1-2,TRBD1,.,TRBV5-5,TGTGCCAGCAGCTCCCCGACAGGGGAGGGCTACACCTTC,CASSSPTGEGYTF
TRBJ1-5,.,.,TRBV5-8,TGTGCCAGCAGCTTGGAGGGGGGGAATCAGCCCCAGCATTTT,CASSLEGGNQPQHF
TRBJ2-2,TRBD2,.,TRBV29-1,TGCAGCGTTGAACTAGCGGGAGGGCGAAGCACCGGGGAGCTGTTTTTT,CSVELAGGRSTGELFF
TRBJ1-1,TRBD1,.,TRBV5-1,TGCGCCAGCAGCTTGTGGGGGACAGGGGGCTGGCTGAACACTGAAGCTTTCTTT,CASSLWGTGGWLNTEAFF
TRBJ1-4,.,once,TRBV11-3,TGTGCCAGCAGCTTAGGGAGCAGCTACGCAACTAATGAAAAACTGTTTTTT,CASSLGSSYATNEKLFF
TRBJ1-1,.,few,TRBV11-3,TGTGCCAGCAGCTTAGTGGGCGCTGAAGCTTTCTTT,CASSLVGAEAFF
TRBJ1-4,.,.,TRBV15,TGTGCCACCAGCAGGTGGGGAGGGAACGAAAAACTGTTTTTT,CATSRWGGNEKLFF
TRBJ1-2,TRBD1,few,TRBV6-5,TGTGCCAGCAGTACCTGGGACAGGGGAAACTATGGCTACACCTTC,CASSTWDRGNYGYTF
TRBJ2-2,.,.,TRBV28,TGTGCCATTCAGACTGAGCCCATTGGGACCGGGGAGCTGTTTTTT,CAIQTEPIGTGELFF
TRBJ2-5,.,.,TRBV5-1,TGCGCCAGCAGCCCTCGTTCCGGGGAGACCCAGTACTTC,CASSPRSGETQYF
TRBJ2-1,TRBD2,.,TRBV6-5,TGTGCCAGCAGACTAGCGGGGGCCAATGAGCAGTTCTTC,CASRLAGANEQFF
TRBJ2-2,.,.,TRBV27,TGTGCCAGCAGTTTAACAAACACCGGGGAGCTGTTTTTT,CASSLTNTGELFF
TRBJ2-2,TRBD2,few,TRBV2,TGTGCCAGCACGTACACACTAGCGGGGGGGCAGACCGGGGAGCTGTTTTTT,CASTYTLAGGQTGELFF
TRBJ1-1,TRBD1,many,TRBV11-3,TGTGCCAGCAGCTTATCAGGGGGCCTAGCTTTCTTT,CASSLSGGLAFF
TRBJ2-5,TRBD2,.,TRBV19,TGTGCCAGTAGTATAGCTGCGGGAGGGGGAGAGACCCAGTACTTC,CASSIAAGGGETQYF
TRBJ1-3,.,.,TRBV12-5,TGTGCTAGTGGTTTGGTACAGTTCTCTGGAAACACCATATATTTT,CASGLVQFSGNTIYF
TRBJ1-4,.,.,TRBV7-2,TGTGCCAGCAGTTCAGGGGTAGCTGAAAAACTGTTTTTT,CASSSGVAEKLFF
TRBJ1-2,.,.,TRBV7-2,TGTGCCAGCAGCTTATCCAGAGGAGGCTACACCTTC,CASSLSRGGYTF
TRBJ2-3,.,.,TRBV28,TGTGCCAGCCGGGTAGCAGATACGCAGTATTTT,CASRVADTQYF
TRBJ2-1,TRBD2,few,TRBV30,TGTGCCTGGGCGAGCGGGGTAGCCTACAATGAGCAGTTCTTC,CAWASGVAYNEQFF
TRBJ2-3,TRBD2,.,TRBV7-8,TGTGCCAGCAGCTTATTAGGACTAGCGGGAGAAGATACGCAGTATTTT,CASSLLGLAGEDTQYF
TRBJ2-1,TRBD2,.,TRBV7-9,TGTGCCAGCAGCTTAGGTAGTAGCGGGGGATCCTACAATGAGCAGTTCTTC,CASSLGSSGGSYNEQFF
TRBJ2-1,TRBD1,.,TRBV2,TGTGCCAGCAGTTGGGACAGCCGTAATGAGCAGTTCTTC,CASSWDSRNEQFF